The 18 T cell receptor beta chains below were found in one sample sequenced in a study of blood T cell repertoires in COVID-19. Method: immunoSEQ multiplex PCR; TCRdb's copy keeps in-frame clones and lacks some. The sample contains 140,000 to 150,000 clones, 75% to 90% of which appear only once. Sequencing input: peripheral blood. All receptors derive from a woman aged 55 to 70 with active COVID-19.

This rearrangement joins TRBV7-2 to TRBJ2-5; 10 nucleotides agree with TRBD2. V shed 1 base, J shed 5 bases, and the junction held 7 bases outside the gene matches. The CDR3 sequence is 16 residues long. Germline lookup yields CDR1 SGHTA and CDR2 FQGNSA. The CDR3 loop reads CASSLGASGSSETQYF. Written as DNA, the CDR3 is TGTGCCAGCAGCTTAGGAGCTAGCGGGAGCTCGGAGACCCAGTACTTC.

V gene TRBV2 combines with J gene TRBJ2-3, with D tentatively TRBD2 (6 bases). CDR1 is SNHLY and CDR2 is FYNNEI in the germline V gene. V was shortened by 2 bases and J by 0 bases, with 15 bases between the two germline ends. This CDR3 is built from 17 residues. The CDR3 bases are TGTGCCAGCAGTGAAAGTTTTGCGGGGCCTAGCACAGATACGCAGTATTTT. Translated, it gives CASSESFAGPSTDTQYF.

The DNA of the CDR3 is TGTGCCAGCGAGAAGGGACTAGCGGACTCCTACGAGCAGTACTTC. This codes for CASEKGLADSYEQYF. The chain carries TRBV28 and TRBJ2-7, with TRBD2 identical over 11 bases. V lost 8 bases and J lost 0; bases outside the gene matches: 6. CDR3 length equals 15 residues. CDR1 is MDHEN, CDR2 SYDVKM, per germline.

This clone was detected only once. The V and J genes are TRBV5-1 and TRBJ2-2; 10 bases match TRBD1. Germline trimming cut 3 bases from V and 4 bases from J; bases unmatched to any gene: 3. Per the germline V gene, CDR1 is SGHRS and CDR2 is YFSETQ. The CDR3 spans 15 residues. CDR3 in DNA: TGCGCCAGCAGCTCGTGGACAGGGGGCACCGGGGAGCTGTTTTTT. Amino acid sequence: CASSSWTGGTGELFF. Complete variable domain (other parts from reference TRBV5-1 and TRBJ2-2): KAGVTQTPRYLIKTRGQQVTLSCSPISGHRSVSWYQQTPGQGLQFLFEYFSETQRNKGNFPGRFSGRQFSNSRSEMNVSTLELGDSALYLCASSSWTGGTGELFFGEGSRLTVL.

The rearrangement joins TRBV5-6 to TRBJ2-1; 7 bases match TRBD2. J was trimmed by 3 bases and V by 1 base; bases with no gene match: 4. CDR1 is SGHDT and CDR2 is YYEEEE in the germline V gene. The CDR3 length is 15 residues. In nucleotides, the CDR3 is TGTGCCAGCAGCTTGTTGGCTAGCGGCTACAATGAGCAGTTCTTC. As protein: CASSLLASGYNEQFF.

The gene calls are TRBV5-5 and TRBJ2-2; 12 bases align to TRBD1. Germline V CDR1 and CDR2: SGHKS, YYEKEE (reference sequence). V trimming: 3 bases; J trimming: 4 bases; junction bases outside the gene matches: 4. The CDR3 sequence is 16 residues long. The CDR3 bases are TGTGCCAGCAGCTGGGGACAGGGGGCGCGCACCGGGGAGCTGTTTTTT. Amino acids: CASSWGQGARTGELFF.

The chain couples TRBV4-2 to TRBJ2-1; 7 nucleotides line up with TRBD2. The CDR3 spans 14 residues. The V gene's germline CDR1 is LGHNA and CDR2 YNFKEQ. V trimming: 8 bases; J trimming: 3 bases; junction bases outside the gene matches: 7. CDR3 region: CASEESGIYNEQFF. In DNA form, the CDR3 reads TGTGCCAGCGAGGAGAGCGGGATCTACAATGAGCAGTTCTTC.

This clone has just one count. This chain joins TRBV7-9 and TRBJ2-5, with 9 bases aligning to TRBD1. This CDR3 contains 14 residues. The J segment lost 4 bases and the V segment lost 5 bases, leaving 5 bases of the junction unmatched. Per germline, CDR1 SEHNR and CDR2 FQNEAQ (reference sequence). The CDR3 bases are TGTGCCAGCAGCCGGGGACAGGGACGAGAGACCCAGTACTTC. Amino acids: CASSRGQGRETQYF.

V is TRBV3-1 (or the pseudogene TRBV3-2) and J is TRBJ1-4; tentative D call: TRBD1 (5 bases). The CDR3 runs to 16 residues. The V end was cut by 3 bases, the J end by 0 bases, with 11 bases between. Germline V gives CDR1 LGHDT, CDR2 YNNKEL (reference sequence). DNA of the CDR3: TGTGCCAGCAGCCACAAAAGACAGCCAACTAATGAAAAACTGTTTTTT. As protein: CASSHKRQPTNEKLFF.

The chain carries TRBV6-4 and TRBJ1-2; 7 positions agree with TRBD1. There are 17 residues in the CDR3. Trimming at V came to 6 bases and at J to 2 bases, leaving 15 bases not matched to a gene. Germline-derived CDR1 and CDR2 are MRHNA and SNTAGT. CDR3 nucleotides: TGTGCCAGCAGCCCCCGAGGGGGCTACGCCCAGAACTATGGCTACACCTTC. Translation: CASSPRGGYAQNYGYTF.

The rearrangement links TRBV4-1 to TRBJ1-1; D is unclear. Trimming removed 1 base at V and 0 bases at J, with 6 bases between. This CDR3 is 14 amino acids long. CDR1 and CDR2 (germline): MGHRA, YSYEKL. The CDR3 spells CASSQVGVNTEAFF. Written as DNA, the CDR3 is TGCGCCAGCAGCCAAGTCGGAGTGAACACTGAAGCTTTCTTT.

This clone was seen only once. CDR3 bases: TGTGCCAGCAGCCTCCACACGGAGGGGGAAGCTTTCTTT. Translated, it gives CASSLHTEGEAFF. V is TRBV7-8 and J is TRBJ1-1, with D perhaps matching TRBD1 (5 bases). V was clipped by 5 bases and J by 8 bases, with 15 bases between them. The CDR3 covers 13 residues. Germline assignment: CDR1 SGHVS and CDR2 FQNEAQ.

This chain links TRBV18 with TRBJ1-3; D gene ambiguous. Germline CDR1 is KGHSH and CDR2 is LQKENI. There are 15 residues in the CDR3. V was trimmed by 6 bases and J by 4 bases, leaving 16 bases between them. The CDR3 protein is CASSLSGAVGNTIYF. CDR3 bases: TGTGCCAGCTCGCTTTCGGGTGCGGTCGGAAACACCATATATTTT.

J is TRBJ2-1 and V is TRBV15, with TRBD2 identical over 7 bases. CDR1 and CDR2 (germline): LNHNV, YYDKDF (reference sequence). J gave up 7 bases and V 0 bases, and 12 bases lay outside the gene matches. The CDR3 totals 17 residues. The CDR3 DNA is TGTGCCACCAGCAGAGATCGGCCCCATAGGGAGGGGAATGAGCAGTTCTTC. Its protein product is CATSRDRPHREGNEQFF.

The V call is TRBV11-2, the J call TRBJ2-7; 10 bases align to TRBD2. This CDR3 region has 15 residues. The J segment lost 7 bases and the V segment lost 1 base, leaving 7 bases of the junction unmatched. Germline CDR1 and CDR2: SGHAT and FQNNGV. The CDR3 region has the DNA TGTGCCAGCAGCTTAGCAGGACTAGCGGTGGTGGAGCAGTACTTC. Its protein is CASSLAGLAVVEQYF. The variable domain in full, completed from reference TRBV11-2 and TRBJ2-7, reads EAGVAQSPRYKIIEKRQSVAFWCNPISGHATLYWYQQILGQGPKLLIQFQNNGVVDDSQLPKDRFSAERLKGVDSTLKIQPAKLEDSAVYLCASSLAGLAVVEQYFGPGTRLTVT.

V usage is TRBV4-1 and J usage is TRBJ1-5, with 7 positions matching TRBD1. There are 15 residues in the CDR3. The V gene's germline CDR1 is MGHRA and CDR2 YSYEKL. With V trimmed by 2 bases and J by 7 bases, 8 bases remained unmatched. CDR3 sequence reads: CASSQSEGAGQPQHF. The CDR3 DNA sequence: TGCGCCAGCAGCCAATCGGAGGGGGCAGGGCAGCCCCAGCATTTT.

This chain connects TRBV6-4 to TRBJ1-5, with D hard to call. The CDR3 has 15 residues. Germline V gene lookup returns CDR1 MRHNA and CDR2 SNTAGT. Trimming took off 0 bases at V and 0 bases at J, with 6 bases between the two ends. CDR3 nucleotide sequence: TGTGCCAGCAGTGACTCCCGGTATAGCAATCAGCCCCAGCATTTT. The encoded protein is CASSDSRYSNQPQHF.

This chain links TRBV11-3 with TRBJ2-7; D is unclear. The CDR3 is 15 amino acids. Germline lookup yields CDR1 SGHNT and CDR2 YENEEA. Deletions cut 3 bases from V and 0 bases from J, with 12 bases between. In nucleotides, the CDR3 is TGTGCCAGCAGCTTCCAGCGCGTCATCTCCTACGAGCAGTACTTC. Translation: CASSFQRVISYEQYF.